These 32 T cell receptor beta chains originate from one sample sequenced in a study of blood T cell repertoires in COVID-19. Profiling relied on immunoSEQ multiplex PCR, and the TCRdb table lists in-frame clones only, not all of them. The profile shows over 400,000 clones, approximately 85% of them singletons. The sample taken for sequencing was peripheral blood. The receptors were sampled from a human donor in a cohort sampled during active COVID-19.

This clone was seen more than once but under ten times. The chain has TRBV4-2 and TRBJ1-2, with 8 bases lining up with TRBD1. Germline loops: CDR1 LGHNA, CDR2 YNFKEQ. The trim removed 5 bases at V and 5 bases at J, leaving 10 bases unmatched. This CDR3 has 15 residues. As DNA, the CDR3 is TGTGCCAGCAGCGGCCGACAGGGGCCAGGGTATGGCTACACCTTC. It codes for CASSGRQGPGYGYTF.

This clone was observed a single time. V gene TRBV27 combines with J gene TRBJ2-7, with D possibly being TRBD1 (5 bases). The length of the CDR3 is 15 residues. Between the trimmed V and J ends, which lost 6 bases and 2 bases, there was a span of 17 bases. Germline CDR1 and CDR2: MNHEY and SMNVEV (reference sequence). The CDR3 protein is CASSSMTVPPYEQYF. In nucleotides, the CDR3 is TGTGCCAGCAGCTCGATGACAGTACCTCCCTACGAGCAGTACTTC.

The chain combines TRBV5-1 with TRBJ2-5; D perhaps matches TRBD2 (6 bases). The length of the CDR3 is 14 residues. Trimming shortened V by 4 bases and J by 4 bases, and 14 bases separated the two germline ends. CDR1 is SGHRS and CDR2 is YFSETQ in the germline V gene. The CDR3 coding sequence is TGCGCCAGCAGCCCTAGTCCGGGGGTAGAGACCCAGTACTTC. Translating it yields CASSPSPGVETQYF. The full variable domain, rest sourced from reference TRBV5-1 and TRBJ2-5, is KAGVTQTPRYLIKTRGQQVTLSCSPISGHRSVSWYQQTPGQGLQFLFEYFSETQRNKGNFPGRFSGRQFSNSRSEMNVSTLELGDSALYLCASSPSPGVETQYFGPGTRLLVL.

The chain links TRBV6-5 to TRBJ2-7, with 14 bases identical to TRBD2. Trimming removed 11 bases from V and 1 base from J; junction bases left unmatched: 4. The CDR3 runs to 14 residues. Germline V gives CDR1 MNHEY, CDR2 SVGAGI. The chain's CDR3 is CASWTSGGSYEQYF. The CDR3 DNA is TGTGCCTCCTGGACTAGCGGGGGGTCCTACGAGCAGTACTTC.

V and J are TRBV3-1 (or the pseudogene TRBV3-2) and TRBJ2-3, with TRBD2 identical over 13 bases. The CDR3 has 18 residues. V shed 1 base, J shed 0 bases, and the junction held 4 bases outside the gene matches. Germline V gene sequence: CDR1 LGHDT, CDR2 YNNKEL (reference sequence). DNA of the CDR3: TGTGCCAGCAGCCAAGTACTAGCGGGAGGGCCTAGCACAGATACGCAGTATTTT. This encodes CASSQVLAGGPSTDTQYF.

CDR3 sequence (DNA): TGTGCCTGGAATTTGCGGGGTTCCTACAATGAGCAGTTCTTC. Translated, it gives CAWNLRGSYNEQFF. V is TRBV30 and J is TRBJ2-1; perhaps TRBD2 as D (6 bases). Germline lookup yields CDR1 GTSNPN and CDR2 SVGIG (reference sequence). With 4 bases removed from V and 1 base from J, the gap between germline ends came to 11 bases. CDR3 length: 14 amino acids.

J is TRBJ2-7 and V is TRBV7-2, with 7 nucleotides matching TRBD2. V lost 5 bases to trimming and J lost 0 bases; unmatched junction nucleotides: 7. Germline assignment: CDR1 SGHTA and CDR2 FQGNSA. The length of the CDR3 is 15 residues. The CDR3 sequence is CASSTSGTLSYEQYF. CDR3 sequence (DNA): TGTGCCAGCAGCACCAGCGGGACCCTCTCCTACGAGCAGTACTTC.

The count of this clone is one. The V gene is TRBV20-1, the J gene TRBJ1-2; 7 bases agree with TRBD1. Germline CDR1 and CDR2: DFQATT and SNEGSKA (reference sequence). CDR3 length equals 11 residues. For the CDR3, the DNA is TGCCAGGGACAGTCTAACTATGGCTACACCTTC. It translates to CQGQSNYGYTF.

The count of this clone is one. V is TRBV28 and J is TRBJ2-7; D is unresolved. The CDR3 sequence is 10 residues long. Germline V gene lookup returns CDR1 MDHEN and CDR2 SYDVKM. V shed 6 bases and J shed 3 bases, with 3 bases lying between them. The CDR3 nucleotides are TGTGCCAGCAGATACTACGAGCAGTACTTC. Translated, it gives CASRYYEQYF.

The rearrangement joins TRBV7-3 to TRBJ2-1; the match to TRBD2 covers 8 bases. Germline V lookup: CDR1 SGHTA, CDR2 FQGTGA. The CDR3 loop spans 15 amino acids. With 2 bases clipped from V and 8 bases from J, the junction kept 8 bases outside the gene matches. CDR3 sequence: CASSLDGAGVYEQFF. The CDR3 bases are TGTGCCAGCAGCTTAGACGGAGCGGGAGTATATGAGCAGTTCTTC.

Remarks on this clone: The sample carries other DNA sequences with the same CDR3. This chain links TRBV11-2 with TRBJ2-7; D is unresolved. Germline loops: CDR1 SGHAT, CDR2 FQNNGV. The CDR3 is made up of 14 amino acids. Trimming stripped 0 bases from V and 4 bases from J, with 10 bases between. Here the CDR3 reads CASSLDRSPYEQYF. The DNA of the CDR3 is TGTGCCAGCAGCTTAGATCGGTCCCCATACGAGCAGTACTTC.

CDR3 sequence reads: CASSIRDNPGELFF. CDR3 DNA sequence: TGTGCCAGTAGTATCAGGGACAACCCCGGGGAGCTGTTTTTT. The rearrangement joins TRBV19 to TRBJ2-2; a possible D gene is TRBD1 (6 bases). The V and J ends lost 3 bases and 6 bases respectively, with 11 bases between them. The V gene's germline CDR1 is LNHDA and CDR2 SQIVND (reference sequence). The CDR3 is 14 residues long.

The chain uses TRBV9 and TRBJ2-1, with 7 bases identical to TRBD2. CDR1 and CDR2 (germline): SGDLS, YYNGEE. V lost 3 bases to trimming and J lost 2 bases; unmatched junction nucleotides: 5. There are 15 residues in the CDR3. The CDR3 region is CASSAPGTTYNEQFF. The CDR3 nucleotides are TGTGCCAGCAGCGCCCCAGGGACTACCTACAATGAGCAGTTCTTC.

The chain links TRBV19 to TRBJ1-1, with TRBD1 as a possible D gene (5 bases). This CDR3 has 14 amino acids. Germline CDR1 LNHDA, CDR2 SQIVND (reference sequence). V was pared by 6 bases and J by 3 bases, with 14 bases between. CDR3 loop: CASRKTERDTEAFF. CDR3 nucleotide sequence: TGTGCCAGTAGGAAGACAGAACGGGACACTGAAGCTTTCTTT.

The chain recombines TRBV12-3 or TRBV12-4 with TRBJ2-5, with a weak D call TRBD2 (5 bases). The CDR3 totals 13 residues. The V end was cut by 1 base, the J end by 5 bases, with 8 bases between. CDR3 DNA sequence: TGTGCCAGCAGTTTAGAAGGACTGGAGACCCAGTACTTC. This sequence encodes CASSLEGLETQYF.

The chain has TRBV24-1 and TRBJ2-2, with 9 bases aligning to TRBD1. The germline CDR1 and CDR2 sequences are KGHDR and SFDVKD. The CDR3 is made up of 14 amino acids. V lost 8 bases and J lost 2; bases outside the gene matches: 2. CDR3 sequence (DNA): TGTGCCACCAAGGGACAGGGCAACACCGGGGAGCTGTTTTTT. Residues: CATKGQGNTGELFF.

The CDR3 sequence is CASSSGTGEAFF. CDR3 coding DNA: TGTGCCAGCAGCTCGGGAACAGGGGAAGCTTTCTTT. The genes are TRBV7-3 and TRBJ1-1; a possible D gene is TRBD1 (6 bases). Trimming cost V 4 bases and J 8 bases, with 11 bases left between them. Per germline, CDR1 SGHTA and CDR2 FQGTGA. The CDR3 has 12 residues.

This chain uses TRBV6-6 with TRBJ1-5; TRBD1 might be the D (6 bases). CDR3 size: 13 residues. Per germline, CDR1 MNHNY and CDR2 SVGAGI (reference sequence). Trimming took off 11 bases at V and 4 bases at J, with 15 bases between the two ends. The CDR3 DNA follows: TGTGCCGGGGGCACTCCCCCTAATCAGCCCCAGCATTTT. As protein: CAGGTPPNQPQHF.

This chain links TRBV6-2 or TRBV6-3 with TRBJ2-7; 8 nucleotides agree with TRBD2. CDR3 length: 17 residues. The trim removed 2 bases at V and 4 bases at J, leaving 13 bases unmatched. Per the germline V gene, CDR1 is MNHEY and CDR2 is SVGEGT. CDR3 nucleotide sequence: TGTGCCAGCAGTTACACCGCCGGGACTAGAACTGGGTACGAGCAGTACTTC. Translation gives CASSYTAGTRTGYEQYF.

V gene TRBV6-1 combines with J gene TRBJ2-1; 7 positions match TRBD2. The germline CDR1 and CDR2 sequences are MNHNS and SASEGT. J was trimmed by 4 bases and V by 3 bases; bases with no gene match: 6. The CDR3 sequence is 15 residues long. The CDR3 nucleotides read TGTGCCAGCAGTGACCAGGGCGGGAGATACAATGAGCAGTTCTTC. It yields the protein CASSDQGGRYNEQFF.

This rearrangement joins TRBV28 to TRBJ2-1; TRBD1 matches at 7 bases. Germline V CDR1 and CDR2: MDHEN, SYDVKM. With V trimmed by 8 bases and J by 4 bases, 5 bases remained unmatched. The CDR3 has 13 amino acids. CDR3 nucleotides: TGTGCCAGCCGGGACAGCTCGTACAATGAGCAGTTCTTC. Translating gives CASRDSSYNEQFF.

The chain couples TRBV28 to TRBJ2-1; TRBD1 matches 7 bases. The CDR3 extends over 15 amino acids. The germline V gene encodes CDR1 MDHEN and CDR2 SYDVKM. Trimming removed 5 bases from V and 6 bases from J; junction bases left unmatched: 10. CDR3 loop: CASSTGTVDGNEQFF. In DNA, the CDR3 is TGTGCCAGCAGTACCGGGACAGTGGACGGCAATGAGCAGTTCTTC.

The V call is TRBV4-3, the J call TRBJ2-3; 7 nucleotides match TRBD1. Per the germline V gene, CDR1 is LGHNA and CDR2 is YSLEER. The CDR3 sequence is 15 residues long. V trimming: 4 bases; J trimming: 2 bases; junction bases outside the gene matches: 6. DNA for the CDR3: TGCGCCAGCAGCCTGAGGGACAGCCCCACAGATACGCAGTATTTT. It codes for CASSLRDSPTDTQYF.

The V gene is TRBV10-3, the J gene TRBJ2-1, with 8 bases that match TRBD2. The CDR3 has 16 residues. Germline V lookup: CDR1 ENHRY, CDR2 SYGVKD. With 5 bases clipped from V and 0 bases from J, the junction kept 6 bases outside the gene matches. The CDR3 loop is CAISSRSGGSYNEQFF. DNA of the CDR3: TGTGCCATCAGTTCGAGGAGCGGGGGCTCCTACAATGAGCAGTTCTTC.

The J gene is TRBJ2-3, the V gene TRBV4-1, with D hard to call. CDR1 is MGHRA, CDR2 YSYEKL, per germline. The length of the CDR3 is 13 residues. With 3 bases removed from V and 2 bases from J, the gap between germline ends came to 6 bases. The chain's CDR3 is CASSQAFTDTQYF. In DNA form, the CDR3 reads TGCGCCAGCAGCCAGGCATTCACAGATACGCAGTATTTT.

CDR3 protein: CASSQETGGDGYTF. CDR3 nucleotides: TGTGCCAGCAGCCAAGAGACAGGGGGAGATGGCTACACCTTC. This chain joins TRBV4-2 and TRBJ1-2, with 9 bases that match TRBD1. This CDR3 has 14 amino acids. Per germline, CDR1 LGHNA and CDR2 YNFKEQ. The trim removed 0 bases at V and 6 bases at J, leaving 2 bases unmatched.

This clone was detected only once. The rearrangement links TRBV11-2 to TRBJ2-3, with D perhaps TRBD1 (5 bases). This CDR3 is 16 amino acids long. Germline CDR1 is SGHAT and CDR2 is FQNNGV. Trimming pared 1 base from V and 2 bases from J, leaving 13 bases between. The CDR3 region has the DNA TGTGCCAGCAGCTTAGGGACAACTGGATACACAGATACGCAGTATTTT. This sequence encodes CASSLGTTGYTDTQYF.

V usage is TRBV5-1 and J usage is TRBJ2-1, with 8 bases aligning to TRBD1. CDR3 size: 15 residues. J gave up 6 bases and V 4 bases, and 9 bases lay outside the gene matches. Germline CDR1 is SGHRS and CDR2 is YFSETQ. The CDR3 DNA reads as TGCGCCAGCAGCGCCACAGGGGGTAAGGGCAATGAGCAGTTCTTC. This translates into CASSATGGKGNEQFF.

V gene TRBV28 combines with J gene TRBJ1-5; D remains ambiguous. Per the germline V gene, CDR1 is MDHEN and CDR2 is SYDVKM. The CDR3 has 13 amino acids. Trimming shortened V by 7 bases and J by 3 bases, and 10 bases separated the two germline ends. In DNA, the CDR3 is TGTGCCAGCACTCAACAATTCAATCAGCCCCAGCATTTT. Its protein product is CASTQQFNQPQHF. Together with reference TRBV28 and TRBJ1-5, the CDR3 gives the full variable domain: DVKVTQSSRYLVKRTGEKVFLECVQDMDHENMFWYRQDPGLGLRLIYFSYDVKMKEKGDIPEGYSVSREKKERFSLILESASTNQTSMYLCASTQQFNQPQHFGDGTRLSIL.

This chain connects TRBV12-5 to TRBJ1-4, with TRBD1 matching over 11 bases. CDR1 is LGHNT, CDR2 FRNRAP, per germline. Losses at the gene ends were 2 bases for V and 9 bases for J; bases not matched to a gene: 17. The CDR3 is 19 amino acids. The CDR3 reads CASGLRDRGSCQSGKKLFF. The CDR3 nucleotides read TGTGCTAGTGGTTTGAGGGACAGGGGGTCTTGTCAGAGTGGTAAAAAACTGTTTTTT.

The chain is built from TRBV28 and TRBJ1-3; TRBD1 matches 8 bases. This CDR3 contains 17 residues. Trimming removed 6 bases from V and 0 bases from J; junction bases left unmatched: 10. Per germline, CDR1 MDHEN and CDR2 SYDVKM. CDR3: CASSPVGQGLSGNTIYF. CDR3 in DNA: TGTGCCAGCAGCCCCGTTGGACAGGGACTCTCTGGAAACACCATATATTTT.

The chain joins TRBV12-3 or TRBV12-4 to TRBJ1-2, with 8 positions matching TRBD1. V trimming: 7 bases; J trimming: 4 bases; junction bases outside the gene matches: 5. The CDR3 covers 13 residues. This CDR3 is CASTIDRGYGYTF. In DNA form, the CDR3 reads TGTGCCAGCACTATTGACAGGGGCTATGGCTACACCTTC.